This TCR beta chain derives from a study of CD8+ T cells in alopecia areata. cDNA prepared by RNA extraction and subsequent reverse transcription served as the template for sequencing. Data came from immunoSEQ multiplex PCR; TCRdb stores just in-frame clones and leaves some out. The sample carries about 300,000 clones, 58% recorded once. The treatment: oral pan-JAK inhibitor, 5-10 mg twice daily. CDR3 length: 15 residues. Germline loops: CDR1 GTSNPN, CDR2 SVGIG (reference sequence). V was shortened by 3 bases and J by 2 bases, with 14 bases between the two germline ends. The TCR comes from a human donor with alopecia areata. The sample was CD4+ T cells sorted from blood, taken at week 24, from a patient treated with tofacitinib. This chain uses TRBV30 with TRBJ1-5, with D possibly matching TRBD1 (6 bases). CDR3 sequence reads: CAWRKQGGGNQPQHF. The CDR3 nucleotides read TGTGCCTGGAGGAAACAGGGTGGGGGCAATCAGCCCCAGCATTTT. The variable domain in full, completed from reference TRBV30 and TRBJ1-5, reads SQTIHQWPATLVQPVGSPLSLECTVEGTSNPNLYWYRQAAGRGLQLLFYSVGIGQISSEVPQNLSASRPQDRQFILSSKKLLLSDSGFYLCAWRKQGGGNQPQHFGDGTRLSIL.